This T cell receptor beta chain was recovered during a study of response to subunit inactivated influenza vaccine. This clonotype has ten or more counts. Trimming removed 5 bases from V and 0 bases from J; junction bases left unmatched: 13. This CDR3 contains 20 residues. TCRdb called the RT-PCR reads again in MiXCR, with one record for every CDR3 protein. The sample consists of 500,000 or so distinct CDR3 sequences, 16% of them appearing once. The sample in question was CD4+ T cells sorted from PBMCs, obtained around 2 years after vaccination. The chain uses TRBV12-3 or TRBV12-4 and TRBJ2-1, with TRBD2 identical over 13 bases. The clonotype was recovered from a man aged 45 to 75 who received an inactivated influenza vaccine. DNA of the CDR3: TGTGCCAGCAGTCACCCCGGACTAGCGGGGGCCTCAAGCTCCTACAATGAGCAGTTCTTC. Residues: CASSHPGLAGASSSYNEQFF.